This note documents a single T cell receptor beta chain sequence. Clones were read by immunoSEQ multiplex PCR, and TCRdb kept only the in-frame ones, dropping some. The sample lists more than 90,000 clones, roughly 92% occurring once. J gave up 3 bases and V 1 base, and 4 bases lay outside the gene matches. The CDR3 spans 16 residues. Germline V gives CDR1 LNHDA, CDR2 SQIVND (reference sequence). These data belong to a study of T cell changes during pregnancy in multiple sclerosis. The material was peripheral blood, obtained after pregnancy. The genes are TRBV19 and TRBJ2-7, with TRBD2 identical over 12 bases. The receptor comes from a female donor with multiple sclerosis, enrolled in a pregnancy study. As DNA, the CDR3 is TGTGCCAGTAGTATAGTAACTAGCGGGAGGTACTACGAGCAGTACTTC. This gives the protein CASSIVTSGRYYEQYF.